The TCR beta chain under discussion was sequenced for a study of cytomegalovirus exposure and HLA in healthy donors. Regarding the study as a whole: According to the study, 150 to 200 TCR beta chains were cytomegalovirus-associated.

There are a few counts of this clone. The antigen is undetermined. Between the trimmed V and J ends, which lost 3 bases and 2 bases, there was a span of 11 bases. CDR1 and CDR2 (germline): SGHRS, YFSETQ. CDR3 size: 14 residues. The protocol was immunoSEQ multiplex PCR, while the TCRdb copy is restricted to in-frame clones and leaves out a portion. The sample records under 85,000 clones, about 91% being singletons. The sequencing sample was made of PBMCs. The V call is TRBV5-1, the J call TRBJ1-2, with D perhaps matching TRBD1 (6 bases). The TCR sequence derives from a man in his late teens or twenties in good health and CMV-seropositive. CDR3 sequence: CASSYETGNYGYTF. For the CDR3, the DNA is TGCGCCAGCAGCTACGAGACAGGCAACTATGGCTACACCTTC.